Listed here is a single T cell receptor (beta chain). No antigen is known for it. The input lacks base qualities; no much larger clone sits a single base away. The record originates from a study of CD8 T cells in ankylosing spondylitis (dated by TCRdb to the late 2010s). Background for the entire study: T cell receptor beta repertoires were profiled in healthy donors and ankylosing spondylitis patients so that disease-linked TCR variants could be found. Peripheral blood was sampled, and synovial fluid was also collected from ankylosing spondylitis patients. In total, the full study cohort was made up of about 110 healthy donors and some 26 ankylosing spondylitis patients. Broader findings and caveats from the paper: Significant enrichment of the disease-linked clones was reported in matched synovial fluid samples from ankylosing spondylitis patients. The disease-linked clones had a CD8+ phenotype and were found at relatively low frequencies in peripheral blood. A TCR beta motif of eight highly homologous amino acid variants appeared characteristic of blood from ankylosing spondylitis patients. Some motif variants were previously reported in synovial fluid and blood of reactive arthritis patients, suggesting common disease-initiation mechanisms.

The instrument given in TCRdb is Illumina HiSeq 2500. Quantitative 5'-RACE with molecular barcodes was used to prepare TCR beta libraries. Regarding the original processing steps: To identify disease-linked TCR variants, a new computational method was used, one built on a probabilistic model of VDJ rearrangement. TCRdb redid the processing of the public reads, applying fastp at Q25 and MiXCR, and retained in-frame beta chains. A single entry per CDR3 protein holds the most common genes and DNA from its merged rows. The V and J calls and clone size are TCRdb's, not the authors'. This sample has about 420,000 distinct CDR3 sequences in its table, and about 20% of those were observed once. About 15% of the sample belongs to the ten largest clones. Sequenced input: blood, either unsorted or a sorted T cell fraction (not recorded which). The sequence derives from a male donor with ankylosing spondylitis.

The CDR3 protein is CASSQDLSLQPQHF. The nucleotides are TGTGCCAGCAGCCAGGACCTTAGCCTTCAGCCCCAGCATTTT. The chain is encoded by TRBV3-1 joined to TRBJ1-5; the D gene cannot be resolved reliably. The CDR3 holds 14 amino acids from the cysteine to the phenylalanine. The retained sequence is limited to the CDR3, 42 bases, with the frame set at the first base. V is clipped by 3 bases and J by 6 bases, and the sequence between their germline boundaries is 12 bases long. CDR1 and CDR2, looked up from the germline V gene (reference sequence), are LGHDT and YNNKEL.